The source of this T cell receptor beta chain is a study of T cell repertoires in cytomegalovirus infection. V was clipped by 6 bases and J by 4 bases; unmatched bases: 3. There are 13 residues in the CDR3. The germline CDR1 and CDR2 sequences are SEHNR and FQNEAQ (reference sequence). Whole-study findings and limits: Accumulated public TCR beta family frequency recognized individuals carrying CMV together with the relevant HLA.

TCRdb called the reads again in MiXCR, with one record for every CDR3 protein. This table has some 220,000 distinct CDR3 sequences, about 38% appearing once. This clonotype was seen more than once but under ten times. Antigen: not known. The chain links TRBV7-9 to TRBJ1-1; 9 nucleotides agree with TRBD1. The source is a human donor in good health (CMV status not recorded). Some clones in this sample may be carry-over from other donors' samples. Source: CD8+ T cells from cultured PBMCs, taken from culture after CMV antigen stimulation. The CDR3 DNA is TGTGCCAGCAGTCAGGGACAGGGCACTGAAGCTTTCTTT. Translating gives CASSQGQGTEAFF.